One and the same sample provided the 32 T cell receptor beta chains below, sequenced in a study of T cells in localized non-small cell lung cancer. Repertoires were generated with immunoSEQ multiplex PCR, while TCRdb's copy carries only in-frame clones and drops some. The sample consists of about 72,000 clones, 80% to 90% of them appearing once. This specimen was peripheral blood, taken before any cancer treatment. These receptors were obtained from a female donor over 55 with stage I lung adenocarcinoma.

The chain carries TRBV5-4 and TRBJ1-1; 10 bases map to TRBD1. Germline assignment: CDR1 SGHNT and CDR2 YYREEE (reference sequence). The CDR3 totals 16 residues. With V trimmed by 0 bases and J by 2 bases, 4 bases remained unmatched. CDR3 residues: CASSLGDRGYNTEAFF. The CDR3 DNA sequence: TGTGCCAGCAGCTTGGGGGACAGGGGTTATAACACTGAAGCTTTCTTT.

The chain employs TRBV7-9 and TRBJ2-1; no reliable D call. This CDR3 comprises 13 residues. Germline loops: CDR1 SEHNR, CDR2 FQNEAQ (reference sequence). Trimming shortened V by 3 bases and J by 5 bases, and 8 bases separated the two germline ends. CDR3 nucleotide sequence: TGTGCCAGCAGCTTCATCAGAAACAATGAGCAGTTCTTC. Encoded protein: CASSFIRNNEQFF.

The V gene is TRBV6-1, the J gene TRBJ2-5, with D possibly TRBD1 on 6 matching bases. V was shortened by 9 bases and J by 3 bases, with 14 bases between the two germline ends. Germline V lookup: CDR1 MNHNS, CDR2 SASEGT. The length of the CDR3 is 13 residues. The CDR3 coding sequence is TGTGCCAGTGCCGCGGACAGAAAAGAGACCCAGTACTTC. It specifies CASAADRKETQYF.

V is TRBV18 and J is TRBJ2-1, with D perhaps given as TRBD1 or TRBD2 (5 bases each). From germline, CDR1 is KGHSH and CDR2 LQKENI. This CDR3 spans 12 amino acids. Trimming took off 3 bases at V and 9 bases at J, with 9 bases between the two ends. The CDR3 region has the DNA TGTGCCAGCTCACCTCCAGGGACTGAGCAGTTCTTC. It translates to CASSPPGTEQFF.

The V gene is TRBV7-2, the J gene TRBJ2-5; tentatively, D is TRBD2 (5 bases). This CDR3 is built from 16 residues. CDR1 and CDR2 (germline): SGHTA, FQGNSA. Trimming took 3 bases from V and 3 from J, leaving 17 bases between them. The CDR3 bases are TGTGCCAGCAGCTTGGTTATAGGTCCCGGGAAAGAGACCCAGTACTTC. Translated: CASSLVIGPGKETQYF.

This sequence joins TRBV27 and TRBJ2-1; D unresolved. The germline gives CDR1 MNHEY, CDR2 SMNVEV (reference sequence). The CDR3 is 13 residues long. V was cut by 11 bases and J by 6 bases, with 17 bases left in between. CDR3 region: CAHRAPRSNEQFF. Written as DNA, the CDR3 is TGTGCCCACCGGGCCCCTCGATCCAATGAGCAGTTCTTC.

The genes are TRBV5-6 and TRBJ1-3; the D gene is possibly TRBD1 (5 bases). The germline CDR1 and CDR2 sequences are SGHDT and YYEEEE. The CDR3 is 15 amino acids. Trimming removed 4 bases at V and 0 bases at J, with 11 bases between. The CDR3 nucleotides read TGTGCCAGCAGCCCGGGACTGGCCTCTGGAAACACCATATATTTT. This codes for CASSPGLASGNTIYF.

V and J are TRBV12-5 and TRBJ2-7, with 7 bases that match TRBD2. The CDR3 is 14 amino acids. Germline V gene lookup returns CDR1 LGHNT and CDR2 FRNRAP. V was clipped by 1 base and J by 5 bases; unmatched bases: 5. CDR3 residues: CASGLGGSSHEQYF. In DNA, the CDR3 is TGTGCTAGTGGTTTGGGCGGGAGTAGCCACGAGCAGTACTTC.

This clone was detected only a few times. The chain employs TRBV30 and TRBJ1-5, with D possibly TRBD1 on 6 matching bases. CDR3 size: 14 residues. Trimming shortened V by 1 base and J by 0 bases, and 7 bases separated the two germline ends. Germline CDR1 and CDR2: GTSNPN and SVGIG (reference sequence). In DNA form, the CDR3 reads TGTGCCTGGAGTGGACAGGCTAGCAATCAGCCCCAGCATTTT. Translated, it gives CAWSGQASNQPQHF.

This chain uses TRBV10-3 with TRBJ1-5, with D possibly matching TRBD1 (5 bases). V was pared by 7 bases and J by 4 bases, with 11 bases between. The germline gives CDR1 ENHRY, CDR2 SYGVKD. CDR3 size: 13 residues. The CDR3 loop is CAITQDRNQPQHF. CDR3 sequence (DNA): TGTGCCATCACCCAAGACAGAAATCAGCCCCAGCATTTT.

This clone showed up just once. The chain couples TRBV5-5 to TRBJ1-1; D is unclear. The V and J ends lost 2 bases and 1 base respectively, with 6 bases between them. The CDR3 has 13 amino acids. Germline V lookup: CDR1 SGHKS, CDR2 YYEKEE (reference sequence). As DNA, the CDR3 is TGTGCCAGCAGCTTCCACCCGAACACTGAAGCTTTCTTT. Translating gives CASSFHPNTEAFF.

The rearrangement joins TRBV7-8 to TRBJ1-2; D not certain. V shed 2 bases and J shed 10 bases, with 17 bases lying between them. The germline CDR1 and CDR2 sequences are SGHVS and FQNEAQ. The CDR3 loop spans 14 amino acids. The CDR3 sequence is CASSLNNIPGSYTF. CDR3 DNA: TGTGCCAGCAGCTTAAACAATATTCCGGGTTCCTACACCTTC.

The gene calls are TRBV13 and TRBJ2-2; 11 bases are shared with TRBD2. This CDR3 is built from 19 residues. CDR1 and CDR2 from the germline V gene are PRHDT and FYEKMQ (reference sequence). V was pared by 1 base and J by 6 bases, with 13 bases of the junction left unmatched. CDR3 nucleotide sequence: TGTGCCAGCAGCTTAGAATTTTTGGCTAGCGGGAGGCGGTCCGGGGAGCTGTTTTTT. Translated: CASSLEFLASGRRSGELFF.

The chain uses TRBV5-1 and TRBJ1-2; D is ambiguous. V gave up 6 bases and J gave up 1 base, with 13 bases separating them. The CDR3 is 14 amino acids. Germline V gives CDR1 SGHRS, CDR2 YFSETQ. CDR3 sequence reads: CASKLSDDNYGYTF. CDR3 coding DNA: TGCGCCAGCAAGTTGTCAGACGATAACTATGGCTACACCTTC.

The rearrangement links TRBV5-6 to TRBJ2-1, with TRBD1 matching 9 bases. The trim removed 5 bases at V and 9 bases at J, leaving 12 bases unmatched. The CDR3 has 15 residues. In germline, CDR1 is SGHDT, CDR2 YYEEEE. This chain's CDR3 is CASRPSGTGLVEQFF. The DNA of the CDR3 is TGTGCCAGCAGACCCTCCGGGACAGGGCTCGTTGAGCAGTTCTTC.

The CDR3 nucleotides read TGTGCCAGCAGTTTATGGACAGGGGACGAGACCCAGTACTTC. Amino acids: CASSLWTGDETQYF. The V gene is TRBV28, the J gene TRBJ2-5; TRBD1 agrees at 8 bases. The CDR3 length is 14 residues. Germline V gives CDR1 MDHEN, CDR2 SYDVKM. The J segment lost 5 bases and the V segment lost 0 bases, leaving 2 bases of the junction unmatched.

The V and J genes are TRBV11-2 and TRBJ1-1, with 9 bases lining up with TRBD1. The V and J ends lost 5 bases and 2 bases, in that order; junction bases with no gene match: 6. Germline CDR1 is SGHAT and CDR2 is FQNNGV. CDR3 size: 15 residues. The CDR3 DNA is TGTGCCAGCAGCGACCAGACAGGGGGTAACACTGAAGCTTTCTTT. Translated: CASSDQTGGNTEAFF.

The chain combines TRBV5-1 with TRBJ1-4; D is perhaps TRBD1 (5 bases). V was trimmed by 5 bases and J by 4 bases, leaving 9 bases between them. Germline V gene data show CDR1 as SGHRS and CDR2 as YFSETQ. The CDR3 contains 13 residues. CDR3: CASRVRDNEKLFF. DNA for the CDR3: TGCGCCAGCAGGGTCAGGGATAATGAAAAACTGTTTTTT.

The chain combines TRBV6-5 with TRBJ1-4; 7 nucleotides line up with TRBD1. CDR3 length: 15 amino acids. Germline-derived CDR1 and CDR2 are MNHEY and SVGAGI. The V and J ends lost 0 bases and 4 bases, in that order; junction bases with no gene match: 2. Written as DNA, the CDR3 is TGTGCCAGCAGTTACTCGACAGGGATTAATGAAAAACTGTTTTTT. Its protein product is CASSYSTGINEKLFF.

This chain connects TRBV18 to TRBJ2-2; the D gene could be TRBD1 or TRBD2 (7 bases each). This CDR3 has 16 residues. Trimming took off 6 bases at V and 2 bases at J, with 16 bases between the two ends. Germline assignment: CDR1 KGHSH and CDR2 LQKENI. The CDR3 sequence: CASSTDRDYNTGELFF. The CDR3 DNA sequence: TGTGCCAGCTCGACTGACAGGGACTATAACACCGGGGAGCTGTTTTTT.

The chain carries TRBV4-1 and TRBJ2-3, with 8 positions matching TRBD2. Germline V gives CDR1 MGHRA, CDR2 YSYEKL. The CDR3 spans 17 residues. J was trimmed by 0 bases and V by 4 bases; bases with no gene match: 9. The CDR3 sequence: CASSPLGLVPSTDTQYF. CDR3 DNA: TGCGCCAGCAGCCCCTTGGGACTAGTGCCTAGCACAGATACGCAGTATTTT.

The chain carries TRBV30 and TRBJ2-3; maybe TRBD2 (6 bases). V dropped 7 bases and J dropped 4 bases, with 12 bases sitting between them. The CDR3 spans 12 residues. Looked up from germline, CDR1 is GTSNPN and CDR2 is SVGIG (reference sequence). In DNA form, the CDR3 reads TGTGCCTTAGCGGACCGTTCAGATACGCAGTATTTT. Its translation is CALADRSDTQYF. Supplemented by reference TRBV30 and TRBJ2-3, the full variable domain reads SQTIHQWPATLVQPVGSPLSLECTVEGTSNPNLYWYRQAAGRGLQLLFYSVGIGQISSEVPQNLSASRPQDRQFILSSKKLLLSDSGFYLCALADRSDTQYFGPGTRLTVL.

The rearrangement uses TRBV19 and TRBJ2-1; 12 bases are shared with TRBD1. V lost 4 bases and J lost 10; bases outside the gene matches: 5. Germline loops: CDR1 LNHDA, CDR2 SQIVND (reference sequence). The CDR3 totals 14 residues. The CDR3 here is CASSRGQGALEQFF. DNA for the CDR3: TGTGCCAGTAGTAGGGGACAGGGGGCGTTGGAGCAGTTCTTC.

V gene TRBV18 combines with J gene TRBJ1-2, with TRBD1 identical over 9 bases. The CDR3 extends over 14 amino acids. The V gene end was trimmed by 2 bases and the J gene end by 5 bases; junction bases not matched to a gene: 3. Per the germline V gene, CDR1 is KGHSH and CDR2 is LQKENI. This CDR3 reads CASSPGGQGYGYTF. CDR3 nucleotides: TGTGCCAGCTCACCAGGGGGACAGGGATATGGCTACACCTTC.

The V gene is TRBV2, the J gene TRBJ2-5, with D perhaps matching TRBD2 (6 bases). CDR1 SNHLY and CDR2 FYNNEI come from the germline V gene. The CDR3 is made up of 10 amino acids. Trimming stripped 5 bases from V and 9 bases from J, with 7 bases between. The CDR3 is CASSTGAQYF. CDR3 DNA: TGTGCCAGCAGTACGGGAGCCCAGTACTTC.

The chain couples TRBV7-8 to TRBJ2-7, with D perhaps assigned TRBD1 or TRBD2 (5 bases each). V was trimmed by 5 bases and J by 7 bases, leaving 18 bases between them. The CDR3 length is 14 residues. Germline V gene sequence: CDR1 SGHVS, CDR2 FQNEAQ. CDR3 sequence: CASSHGTGKGEQYF. The DNA of the CDR3 is TGTGCCAGCAGCCACGGGACGGGAAAGGGGGAGCAGTACTTC.

This clone was seen just once. The CDR3: CASSRLEGETGLGYTF. The CDR3 DNA reads as TGTGCCAGCAGCCGGCTGGAGGGGGAAACGGGTCTGGGCTACACCTTC. The rearrangement joins TRBV13 to TRBJ1-2; D may be TRBD1 (6 bases). The V end was cut by 5 bases, the J end by 8 bases, with 24 bases between. In germline, CDR1 is PRHDT, CDR2 FYEKMQ (reference sequence). This CDR3 has 16 amino acids.

CDR3 DNA sequence: TGCGCCAGCAGCCAAGACAGGGAGGGTGAAAAACTGTTTTTT. Encoded protein: CASSQDREGEKLFF. The chain combines TRBV4-1 with TRBJ1-4; D perhaps matches TRBD1 (5 bases). Per germline, CDR1 MGHRA and CDR2 YSYEKL. Trimming cost V 0 bases and J 7 bases, with 9 bases left between them. The CDR3 covers 14 residues.

V gene TRBV18 combines with J gene TRBJ1-1, with 8 bases fitting TRBD1. V lost 3 bases to trimming and J lost 1 base; unmatched junction nucleotides: 10. Germline assignment: CDR1 KGHSH and CDR2 LQKENI. The CDR3 sequence is 17 residues long. The CDR3 DNA reads as TGTGCCAGCTCACCGAAAACAGGGGGGTTGGGGAACACTGAAGCTTTCTTT. This translates into CASSPKTGGLGNTEAFF.

The chain links TRBV7-9 to TRBJ1-1; 9 bases map to TRBD1. Trimming took 5 bases from V and 5 from J; bases not matched to a gene: 9. The CDR3 is 15 residues long. Germline CDR1 SEHNR, CDR2 FQNEAQ (reference sequence). CDR3 amino acids: CASSTRQGVRTEAFF. The CDR3 DNA sequence: TGTGCCAGCAGCACCCGACAGGGGGTAAGAACTGAAGCTTTCTTT.

For this clone: Other DNA sequences in the sample encode the same CDR3. The V and J genes are TRBV18 and TRBJ1-1, with D tentatively TRBD1 (5 bases). The V gene lost 6 bases and the J gene lost 8 bases, with 13 bases spanning the gap. This CDR3 is 12 amino acids long. Germline CDR1 and CDR2: KGHSH and LQKENI. CDR3 sequence: CASSPGTVEAFF. For the CDR3, the DNA is TGTGCCAGCTCTCCAGGGACCGTAGAAGCTTTCTTT.

The chain has TRBV14 and TRBJ1-5; tentatively, D is TRBD1 (5 bases). The V gene's germline CDR1 is SGHDN and CDR2 FVKESK. This CDR3 is 16 amino acids long. Trimming stripped 4 bases from V and 4 bases from J, with 17 bases between. The CDR3 sequence: CASSRGGLPINQPQHF. CDR3 nucleotides: TGTGCCAGCAGCCGGGGGGGACTACCAATAAATCAGCCCCAGCATTTT. The variable domain in full, with the rest retrieved from reference TRBV14 and TRBJ1-5, is EAGVTQFPSHSVIEKGQTVTLRCDPISGHDNLYWYRRVMGKEIKFLLHFVKESKQDESGMPNNRFLAERTGGTYSTLKVQPAELEDSGVYFCASSRGGLPINQPQHFGDGTRLSIL.